Shown below are 18 T cell receptor beta chains from a single sample sequenced in a study of OX40 agonist ivuxolimab in advanced cancers. Generated by immunoSEQ multiplex PCR, the TCRdb table keeps only in-frame clones and is missing some. The sample lists about 88,000 clones, approximately 87% seen once, with around 1.6% in the top ten. The input for sequencing was CD4+ or CD8+ T cells sorted from blood, taken in a trial of the OX40 agonist ivuxolimab. The source of these receptors is an adult with an advanced solid tumor such as melanoma, head and neck, liver or kidney cancer.

The genes are TRBV6-5 and TRBJ2-3, with D possibly TRBD2 on 6 matching bases. The V gene's germline CDR1 is MNHEY and CDR2 SVGAGI. Trimming removed 8 bases at V and 6 bases at J, with 21 bases between. The length of the CDR3 is 15 residues. CDR3 DNA sequence: TGTGCCAGCGGCCGGGGCGGGGCAGGGATGGATACGCAGTATTTT. Translation gives CASGRGGAGMDTQYF.

V gene TRBV7-2 combines with J gene TRBJ2-5; tentative D call: TRBD2 (6 bases). The CDR3 runs to 13 residues. Germline values: CDR1 SGHTA, CDR2 FQGNSA. Trimming shortened V by 6 bases and J by 4 bases, and 12 bases separated the two germline ends. The CDR3 nucleotides read TGTGCCAGCAGGATTGCGGGGAGAGAGACCCAGTACTTC. Its protein is CASRIAGRETQYF.

This chain links TRBV5-4 with TRBJ1-2; unclear D gene. Deletions cut 1 base from V and 2 bases from J, with 12 bases between. Germline V lookup: CDR1 SGHNT, CDR2 YYREEE (reference sequence). This CDR3 region has 15 residues. The chain's CDR3 is CASSLIGVGNYGYTF. CDR3 coding DNA: TGTGCCAGCAGCTTGATCGGGGTTGGGAACTATGGCTACACCTTC.

By sample share, this clone is medium-sized. V gene TRBV27 combines with J gene TRBJ2-3, with D possibly being TRBD1 (5 bases). CDR1 and CDR2 (germline): MNHEY, SMNVEV (reference sequence). Trimming took 2 bases from V and 4 from J, leaving 10 bases between them. The CDR3 is 14 amino acids. The CDR3 loop reads CASSLRLGADTQYF. In nucleotides, the CDR3 is TGTGCCAGCAGTTTAAGGCTAGGGGCAGATACGCAGTATTTT.

The chain carries TRBV25-1 and TRBJ2-7; 10 bases are a match to TRBD1. The junction had 7 bases not matched to a gene; V was cut back by 7 bases and J by 4 bases. The CDR3 loop spans 14 amino acids. In germline, CDR1 is MGHDK, CDR2 SYGVNS. CDR3 region: CASTQTGGGYEQYF. The CDR3, as DNA: TGTGCCAGCACCCAGACAGGGGGCGGATACGAGCAGTACTTC.

This chain uses TRBV27 with TRBJ2-7, with 9 positions matching TRBD1. This CDR3 spans 17 amino acids. The germline CDR1 and CDR2 sequences are MNHEY and SMNVEV (reference sequence). V was pared by 8 bases and J by 3 bases, with 17 bases of the junction left unmatched. The CDR3 protein is CASDRPQGDRALYEQYF. In DNA, the CDR3 is TGTGCCAGCGACCGGCCCCAGGGGGACAGGGCACTCTACGAGCAGTACTTC.

The V call is TRBV2, the J call TRBJ2-7; D is undetermined. Trimming removed 6 bases at V and 2 bases at J, with 8 bases between. The germline gives CDR1 SNHLY, CDR2 FYNNEI. The CDR3 extends over 12 amino acids. CDR3 loop: CASSPVAYEQYF. CDR3 nucleotides: TGTGCCAGCAGCCCCGTCGCCTACGAGCAGTACTTC.

The chain's CDR3 is CASSTDMGLADLETQYF. In DNA, the CDR3 is TGTGCCAGCAGCACCGATATGGGACTAGCGGATTTAGAGACCCAGTACTTC. The rearrangement uses TRBV7-9 and TRBJ2-5; 11 nucleotides align to TRBD2. This CDR3 has 17 residues. Per germline, CDR1 SEHNR and CDR2 FQNEAQ (reference sequence). Losses at the gene ends were 5 bases for V and 4 bases for J; bases not matched to a gene: 12.

V usage is TRBV4-3 and J usage is TRBJ2-6, with a weak D call TRBD2 (6 bases). CDR3 size: 18 residues. V lost 0 bases to trimming and J lost 0 bases, with 12 bases between them. Germline V gene lookup returns CDR1 LGHNA and CDR2 YSLEER. This CDR3 is CASSQEGGRLSGANVLTF. CDR3 DNA: TGCGCCAGCAGCCAAGAGGGGGGAAGACTCTCTGGGGCCAACGTCCTGACTTTC.

V and J are TRBV4-1 and TRBJ1-2; 8 bases are shared with TRBD1. The CDR3 spans 16 residues. V trimming: 3 bases; J trimming: 2 bases; junction bases outside the gene matches: 8. CDR1 and CDR2 (germline): MGHRA, YSYEKL. This CDR3 is CASSQPTGGGNYGYTF. CDR3 sequence (DNA): TGCGCCAGCAGCCAGCCCACAGGGGGAGGGAACTATGGCTACACCTTC.

This clone was seen only a few times. The gene calls are TRBV4-3 and TRBJ2-3; maybe TRBD1 (6 bases). V lost 1 base to trimming and J lost 1 base, with 12 bases between them. The CDR3 has 16 amino acids. From germline, CDR1 is LGHNA and CDR2 YSLEER. The chain's CDR3 is CASSQGGRGGTDTQYF. CDR3 sequence (DNA): TGCGCCAGCAGCCAAGGGGGCAGGGGCGGCACAGATACGCAGTATTTT.

The rearrangement uses TRBV30 and TRBJ2-5, with TRBD1 identical over 8 bases. CDR1 and CDR2 (germline): GTSNPN, SVGIG (reference sequence). The CDR3 loop spans 15 amino acids. The J segment lost 4 bases and the V segment lost 0 bases, leaving 7 bases of the junction unmatched. CDR3 amino acids: CAWSVLTGVAETQYF. In DNA form, the CDR3 reads TGTGCCTGGAGTGTACTGACAGGGGTCGCAGAGACCCAGTACTTC.

About this clone itself: The sample has other DNA sequences that encode this CDR3 too. V and J are TRBV6-5 and TRBJ1-1; weak D call: TRBD1 (5 bases). V lost 6 bases and J 3 bases, leaving 8 bases between the germline ends. The CDR3 totals 12 residues. Germline V lookup: CDR1 MNHEY, CDR2 SVGAGI. The CDR3 here is CASSRGDTEAFF. The CDR3 DNA reads TGTGCCAGCAGCCGGGGGGACACTGAAGCTTTCTTT.

This chain connects TRBV10-3 to TRBJ1-5, with TRBD1 matching over 7 bases. In germline, CDR1 is ENHRY, CDR2 SYGVKD. This CDR3 has 13 residues. J was trimmed by 6 bases and V by 5 bases; bases with no gene match: 4. The CDR3 region has the DNA TGTGCCATCAGTACAGGGGCCGGTCAGCCCCAGCATTTT. Protein product: CAISTGAGQPQHF.

The chain uses TRBV6-5 and TRBJ2-1; 13 bases agree with TRBD2. The CDR3 covers 15 residues. CDR1 MNHEY and CDR2 SVGAGI come from the germline V gene. V lost 6 bases and J lost 7; bases outside the gene matches: 6. CDR3 protein: CASRSGTSGANEQFF. The DNA for the CDR3 is TGTGCCAGCAGATCCGGGACTAGCGGGGCTAATGAGCAGTTCTTC.

V gene TRBV27 combines with J gene TRBJ1-2, with a tentative D call TRBD1 (5 bases). Trimming pared 3 bases from V and 14 bases from J, leaving 16 bases between. Germline V gives CDR1 MNHEY, CDR2 SMNVEV (reference sequence). This CDR3 spans 12 amino acids. The CDR3, as DNA: TGTGCCAGCAGTTTCCCGGGACGGCCAGGGACCTTC. Translated: CASSFPGRPGTF.

The V call is TRBV5-4, the J call TRBJ2-1; D might be TRBD2 (6 bases). Germline lookup yields CDR1 SGHNT and CDR2 YYREEE (reference sequence). This CDR3 is built from 14 residues. V was cut by 1 base and J by 10 bases, with 15 bases left in between. DNA of the CDR3: TGTGCCAGCAGCTTGAGGCGGGGAGGAAGCGAGCAGTTCTTC. It encodes CASSLRRGGSEQFF. Filled out from reference TRBV5-4 and TRBJ2-1, the complete variable domain reads ETGVTQSPTHLIKTRGQQVTLRCSSQSGHNTVSWYQQALGQGPQFIFQYYREEENGRGNFPPRFSGLQFPNYSSELNVNALELDDSALYLCASSLRRGGSEQFFGPGTRLTVL.

V and J are TRBV19 and TRBJ1-6; no firm D call. Trimming took off 6 bases at V and 7 bases at J, with 10 bases between the two ends. From germline, CDR1 is LNHDA and CDR2 SQIVND (reference sequence). CDR3 size: 13 residues. Written as DNA, the CDR3 is TGTGCCAGTAGCCCGACGGGGAATTCACCCCTCCACTTT. Translation gives CASSPTGNSPLHF.